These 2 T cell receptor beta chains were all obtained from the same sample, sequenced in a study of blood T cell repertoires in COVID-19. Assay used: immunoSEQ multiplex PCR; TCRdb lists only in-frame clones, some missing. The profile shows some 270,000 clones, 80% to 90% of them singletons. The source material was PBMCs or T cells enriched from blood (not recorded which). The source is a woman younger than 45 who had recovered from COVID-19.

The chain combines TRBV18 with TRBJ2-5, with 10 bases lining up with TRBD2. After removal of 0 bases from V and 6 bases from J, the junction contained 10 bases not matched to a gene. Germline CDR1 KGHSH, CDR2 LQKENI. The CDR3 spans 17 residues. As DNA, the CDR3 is TGTGCCAGCTCACCACCTCAGGCGCTAGCGGGAGTGCAGACCCAGTACTTC. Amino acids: CASSPPQALAGVQTQYF.

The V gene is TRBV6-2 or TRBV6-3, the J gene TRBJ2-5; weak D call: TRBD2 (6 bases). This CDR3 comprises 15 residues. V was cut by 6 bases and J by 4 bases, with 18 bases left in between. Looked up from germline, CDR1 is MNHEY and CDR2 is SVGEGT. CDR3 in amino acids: CASSPDWTMGETQYF. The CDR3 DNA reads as TGTGCCAGCAGCCCCGATTGGACTATGGGAGAGACCCAGTACTTC.